The entry below gives a single T cell receptor (beta chain) sequence along with its context. The antigen is undetermined. Time point described: cycle 4 day 1 (C4D1), after five to seven weeks of nivolumab. Relapse after autologous stem cell transplantation occurred in every patient, and brentuximab vedotin exposure varied. From thawed PBMCs, CD8+ T cells were isolated by magnetic negative selection. This entry is derived from a study of PD-1 blockade in classical Hodgkin lymphoma. General study findings and limits: Newly diagnosed patients were reported to start with lower TCR diversity than healthy donors. Baseline diversity was lower in partial responders and progressors than complete responders. Nivolumab initiation under 1 year post-ASCT meant exclusion.

Germline V gene data show CDR1 as SEHNR and CDR2 as FQNEAQ (reference sequence). After removal of 5 bases from V and 5 bases from J, the junction contained 4 bases not matched to a gene. This CDR3 spans 13 amino acids. This table comes from immunoSEQ multiplex PCR, and its TCRdb copy is limited to in-frame clones, with some not included. There are 3,000 or so clones in the sample; roughly 70% occur only once, and approximately 25% lies in the top ten. Sample: CD8+ T cells from blood, taken before the fourth cycle of nivolumab. The receptor comes from a human donor with classical Hodgkin lymphoma. This sequence joins TRBV7-9 and TRBJ2-7; 9 bases map to TRBD1. The CDR3 region is CASSVGTGNEQYF. The CDR3 region has the DNA TGTGCCAGCAGCGTCGGGACAGGGAACGAGCAGTACTTC.